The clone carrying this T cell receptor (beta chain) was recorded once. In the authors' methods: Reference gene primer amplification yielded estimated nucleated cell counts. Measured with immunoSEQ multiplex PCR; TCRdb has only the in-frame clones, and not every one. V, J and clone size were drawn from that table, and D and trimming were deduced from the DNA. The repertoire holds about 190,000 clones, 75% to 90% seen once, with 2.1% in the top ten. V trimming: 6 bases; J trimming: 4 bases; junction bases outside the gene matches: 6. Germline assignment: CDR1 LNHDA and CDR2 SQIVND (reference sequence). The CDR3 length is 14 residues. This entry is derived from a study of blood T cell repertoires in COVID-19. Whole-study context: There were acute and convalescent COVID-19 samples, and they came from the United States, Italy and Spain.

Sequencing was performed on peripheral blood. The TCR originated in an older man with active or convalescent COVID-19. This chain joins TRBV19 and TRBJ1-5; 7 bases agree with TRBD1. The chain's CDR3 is CASSPGQKNQPQHF. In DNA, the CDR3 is TGTGCCAGTAGCCCGGGACAGAAAAATCAGCCCCAGCATTTT.